This entry is about one T cell receptor beta chain. Antigen specificity is unknown. An end of the junction does not agree with germline; a read error may underlie this. Unsorted bulk tissue (about 20-32 mg) underwent RNA and DNA co-extraction. Sampling of each tumor involved five separate regions. The record originates from a study of tumor-infiltrating lymphocytes in primary liver carcinoma. The overall study: The patient population consisted of men and women between 30 and 69 years of age. Yields of productive TCRbeta reads ranged from roughly 3.65 to 7.13 million per sample and were similar across tissue types. General study findings and limits: Merely some 7-24% of top clones spanned all five tumor regions.

cDNA specific to TCR beta was made from around 530 ng of total RNA, with a constant-region primer employed for priming. Nested multiplex PCR, run for three rounds with slightly modified ARM-PCR, yielded TCR beta libraries. It was with TRBV1-TRBV30 forward primers and a C-beta reverse primer that the first two PCR rounds were run, at roughly 10 cycles each. One entry per CDR3 protein, called by TCRdb with MiXCR from the multiplex PCR reads. Of 50,000 or so distinct CDR3 sequences in the sample, around 77% were seen once. CDR1 and CDR2 (germline): LGHNA, YNFKEQ. The CDR3 sequence is 16 residues long. The receptor was isolated from a middle-aged man with primary liver carcinoma and hepatitis B virus infection. V and J are TRBV4-2 and TRBJ2-1; possible D gene TRBD1, 5 bases. Sequencing input: liver tumor tissue from sampling region 5. Subset noted: tumor region T5, tumor centre. CDR3: CASSPQDGQGIQERFF. As DNA, the CDR3 is TGTGCCAGCAGCCCCCAGGACGGTCAGGGTATTCAAGAGCGGTTCTTC.